This TCR beta chain was documented in a study of T cell responses to AZD1222 COVID-19 vaccine. Study-level background: Second-dose schedules of about 4 or about 12 weeks were combined. Whole-study results and caveats: Spike-specific TCR breadth and depth both grew after two AZD1222 doses.

Libraries were prepared by immunoSEQ multiplex PCR; TCRdb keeps only in-frame clonotypes and omits some of them. The data hold around 88,000 clones, with about nine tenths observed a single time. About this clone itself: Antigen: not known.

V dropped 8 bases and J dropped 5 bases, with 9 bases sitting between them. The CDR3 has 12 residues. Germline V gene sequence: CDR1 SEHNR, CDR2 FQNEAQ (reference sequence). This rearrangement joins TRBV7-9 to TRBJ2-2; tentative D call: TRBD1 (6 bases). Sequenced here: peripheral blood, sampled on day 0 of AZD1222 vaccination. The origin of this receptor is an adult in good health. The CDR3 reads CASGQGTGELFF. The CDR3 coding sequence is TGTGCCAGCGGGCAGGGGACCGGGGAGCTGTTTTTT. The full variable domain, completed using reference TRBV7-9 and TRBJ2-2, is DTGVSQNPRHKITKRGQNVTFRCDPISEHNRLYWYRQTLGQGPEFLTYFQNEAQLEKSRLLSDRFSAERPKGSFSTLEIQRTEQGDSAMYLCASGQGTGELFFGEGSRLTVL.